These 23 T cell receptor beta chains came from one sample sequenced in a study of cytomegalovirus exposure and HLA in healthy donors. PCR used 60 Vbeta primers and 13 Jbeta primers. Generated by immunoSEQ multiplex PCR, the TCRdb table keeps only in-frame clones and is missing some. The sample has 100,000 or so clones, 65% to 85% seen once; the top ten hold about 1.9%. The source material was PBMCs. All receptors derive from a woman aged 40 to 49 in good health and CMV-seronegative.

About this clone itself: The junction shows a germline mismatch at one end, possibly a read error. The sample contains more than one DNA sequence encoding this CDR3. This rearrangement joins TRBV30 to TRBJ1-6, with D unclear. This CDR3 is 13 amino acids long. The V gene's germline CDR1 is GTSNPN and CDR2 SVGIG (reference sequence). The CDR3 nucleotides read TGTGCCTGTCGAGAGGGTTTTAATTCCCCCCTCCACTTT. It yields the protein CACREGFNSPLHF.

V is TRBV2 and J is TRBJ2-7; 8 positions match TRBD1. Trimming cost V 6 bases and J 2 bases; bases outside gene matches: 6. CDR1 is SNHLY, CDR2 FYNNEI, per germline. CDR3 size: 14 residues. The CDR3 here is CASRNRGSAYEQYF. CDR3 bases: TGTGCCAGCAGGAACAGGGGGTCAGCCTACGAGCAGTACTTC.

This chain's CDR3 is CASSPWDSKETQYF. The CDR3 DNA follows: TGTGCCAGCAGCCCCTGGGACTCCAAAGAGACCCAGTACTTC. The V gene is TRBV9, the J gene TRBJ2-5, with D perhaps TRBD2 (6 bases). Trimming removed 4 bases from V and 3 bases from J, with 13 bases in between. Per the germline V gene, CDR1 is SGDLS and CDR2 is YYNGEE. This CDR3 comprises 14 residues.

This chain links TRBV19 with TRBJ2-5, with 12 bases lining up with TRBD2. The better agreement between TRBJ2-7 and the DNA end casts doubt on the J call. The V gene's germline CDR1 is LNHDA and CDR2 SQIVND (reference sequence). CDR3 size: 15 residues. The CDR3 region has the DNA TGTGCCAGTAGTCCTAGGACTAGCGGGACCTACGAGCAGTACTTC. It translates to CASSPRTSGTYEQYF.

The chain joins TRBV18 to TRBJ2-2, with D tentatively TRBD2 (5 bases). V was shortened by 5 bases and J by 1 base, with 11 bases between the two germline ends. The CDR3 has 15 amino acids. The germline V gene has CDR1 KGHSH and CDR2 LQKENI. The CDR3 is CASSGGSGNTGELFF. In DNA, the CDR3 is TGTGCCAGCTCAGGAGGTTCGGGGAACACCGGGGAGCTGTTTTTT.

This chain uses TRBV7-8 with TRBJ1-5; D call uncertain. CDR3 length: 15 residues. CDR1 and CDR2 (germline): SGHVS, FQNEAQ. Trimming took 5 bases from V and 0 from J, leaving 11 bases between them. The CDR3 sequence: CASSARRISNQPQHF. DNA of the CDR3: TGTGCCAGCAGCGCCCGGAGGATTAGCAATCAGCCCCAGCATTTT. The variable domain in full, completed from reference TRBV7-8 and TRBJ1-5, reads GAGVSQSPRYKVAKRGQDVALRCDPISGHVSLFWYQQALGQGPEFLTYFQNEAQLDKSGLPSDRFFAERPEGSVSTLKIQRTQQEDSAVYLCASSARRISNQPQHFGDGTRLSIL.

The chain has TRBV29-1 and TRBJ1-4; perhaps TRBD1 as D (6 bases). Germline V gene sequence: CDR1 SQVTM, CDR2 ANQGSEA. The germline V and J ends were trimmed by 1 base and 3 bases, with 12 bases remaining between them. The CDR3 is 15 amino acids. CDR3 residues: CSVEVLGQPNEKLFF. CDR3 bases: TGCAGCGTTGAAGTACTCGGACAGCCTAATGAAAAACTGTTTTTT.

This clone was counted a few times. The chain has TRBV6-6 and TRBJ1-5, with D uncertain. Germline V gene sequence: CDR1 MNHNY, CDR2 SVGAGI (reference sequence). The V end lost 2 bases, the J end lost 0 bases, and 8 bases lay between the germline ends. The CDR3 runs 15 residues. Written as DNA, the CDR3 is TGTGCCAGCAGTTACGGGTGGGCTAGCAATCAGCCCCAGCATTTT. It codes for CASSYGWASNQPQHF.

The DNA of the CDR3 is TGTGCCAGCAGTGACGGGACAGGGCCTGGGGCCAACGTCCTGACTTTC. This encodes CASSDGTGPGANVLTF. The V call is TRBV6-1, the J call TRBJ2-6; 9 bases agree with TRBD1. The V gene end was trimmed by 3 bases and the J gene end by 2 bases; junction bases not matched to a gene: 2. From germline, CDR1 is MNHNS and CDR2 SASEGT. The CDR3 length is 16 residues.

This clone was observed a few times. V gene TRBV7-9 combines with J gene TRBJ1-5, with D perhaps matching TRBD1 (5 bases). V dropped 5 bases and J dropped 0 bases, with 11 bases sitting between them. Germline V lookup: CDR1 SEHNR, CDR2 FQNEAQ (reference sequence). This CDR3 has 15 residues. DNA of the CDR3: TGTGCCAGCAGCCCGGGGGGGGGTAGCAATCAGCCCCAGCATTTT. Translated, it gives CASSPGGGSNQPQHF.

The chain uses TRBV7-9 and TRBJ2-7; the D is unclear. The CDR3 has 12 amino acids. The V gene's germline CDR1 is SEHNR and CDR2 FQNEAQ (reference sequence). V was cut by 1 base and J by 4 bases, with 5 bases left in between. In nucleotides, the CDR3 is TGTGCCAGCAGCTTAGGGCGGTACGAGCAGTACTTC. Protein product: CASSLGRYEQYF.

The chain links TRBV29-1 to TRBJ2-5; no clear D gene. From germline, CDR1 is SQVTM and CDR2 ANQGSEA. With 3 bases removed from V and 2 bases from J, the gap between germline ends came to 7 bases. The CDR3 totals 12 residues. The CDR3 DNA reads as TGCAGCGTTGAGTTGCAGCAAGAGACCCAGTACTTC. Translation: CSVELQQETQYF.

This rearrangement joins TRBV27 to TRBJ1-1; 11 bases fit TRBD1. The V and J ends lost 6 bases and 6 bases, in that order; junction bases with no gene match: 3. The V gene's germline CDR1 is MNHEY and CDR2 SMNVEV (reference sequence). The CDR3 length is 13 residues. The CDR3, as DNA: TGTGCCAGCAGATGGACAGGGGGCCCTGAAGCTTTCTTT. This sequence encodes CASRWTGGPEAFF.

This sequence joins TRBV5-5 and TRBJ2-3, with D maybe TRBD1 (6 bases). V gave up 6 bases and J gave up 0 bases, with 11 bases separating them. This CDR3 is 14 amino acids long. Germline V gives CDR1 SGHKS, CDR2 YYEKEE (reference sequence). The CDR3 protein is CASTWGRSTDTQYF. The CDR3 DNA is TGTGCCAGCACCTGGGGGCGAAGCACAGATACGCAGTATTTT. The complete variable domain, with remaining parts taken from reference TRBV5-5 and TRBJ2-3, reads DAGVTQSPTHLIKTRGQQVTLRCSPISGHKSVSWYQQVLGQGPQFIFQYYEKEERGRGNFPDRFSARQFPNYSSELNVNALLLGDSALYLCASTWGRSTDTQYFGPGTRLTVL.

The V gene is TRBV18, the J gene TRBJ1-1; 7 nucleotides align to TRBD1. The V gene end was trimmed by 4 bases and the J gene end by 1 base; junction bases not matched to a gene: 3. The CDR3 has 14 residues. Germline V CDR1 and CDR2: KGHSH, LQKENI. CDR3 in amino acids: CASSRDSSNTEAFF. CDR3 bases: TGTGCCAGCTCACGGGACAGCTCGAACACTGAAGCTTTCTTT.

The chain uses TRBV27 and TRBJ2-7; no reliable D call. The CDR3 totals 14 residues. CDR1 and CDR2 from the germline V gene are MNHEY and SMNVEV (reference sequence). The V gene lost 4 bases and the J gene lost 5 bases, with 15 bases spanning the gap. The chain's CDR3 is CASSSHSGVHEQYF. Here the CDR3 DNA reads TGTGCCAGCAGTTCACACTCAGGCGTCCACGAGCAGTACTTC.

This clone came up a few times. CDR3 nucleotides: TGTGCCAGCACCACGGGGACAGGGTTCTACGAGCAGTACTTC. Amino acids: CASTTGTGFYEQYF. This rearrangement joins TRBV28 to TRBJ2-7, with 9 positions matching TRBD1. The CDR3 sequence is 14 residues long. Germline CDR1 is MDHEN and CDR2 is SYDVKM. Trimming removed 7 bases from V and 3 bases from J; junction bases left unmatched: 7.

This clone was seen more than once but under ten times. In nucleotides, the CDR3 is TGTGCCAGCAGCGTAAGGGTGGACAGGGGCGAGCAGTACTTC. Translation gives CASSVRVDRGEQYF. The rearrangement joins TRBV9 to TRBJ2-7; TRBD1 matches 9 bases. The V gene's germline CDR1 is SGDLS and CDR2 YYNGEE. Unmatched junction bases numbered 5, after V lost 1 base and J lost 6 bases. There are 14 residues in the CDR3. Looking up the rest from reference TRBV9 and TRBJ2-7 gives the full variable domain: DSGVTQTPKHLITATGQRVTLRCSPRSGDLSVYWYQQSLDQGLQFLIQYYNGEERAKGNILERFSAQQFPDLHSELNLSSLELGDSALYFCASSVRVDRGEQYFGPGTRLTVT.

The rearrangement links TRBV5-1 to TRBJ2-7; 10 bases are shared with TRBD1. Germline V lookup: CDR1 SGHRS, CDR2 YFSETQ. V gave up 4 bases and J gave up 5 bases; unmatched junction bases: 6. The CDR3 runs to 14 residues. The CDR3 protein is CASSGWDRGNEQYF. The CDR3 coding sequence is TGCGCCAGCAGCGGATGGGACAGGGGCAACGAGCAGTACTTC.

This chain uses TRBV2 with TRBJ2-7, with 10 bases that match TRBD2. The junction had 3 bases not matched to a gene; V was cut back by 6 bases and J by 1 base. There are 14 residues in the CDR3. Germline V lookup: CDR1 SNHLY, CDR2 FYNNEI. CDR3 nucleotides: TGTGCCAGCAGGAGGACTAGCGGTTCCTACGAGCAGTACTTC. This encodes CASRRTSGSYEQYF.

CDR3 sequence (DNA): TGTGCCAGCAGTTCCCGGACAGGGGGCAACACTGAAGCTTTCTTT. This encodes CASSSRTGGNTEAFF. The chain joins TRBV28 to TRBJ1-1, with TRBD1 identical over 11 bases. The CDR3 is made up of 15 amino acids. Germline V gene sequence: CDR1 MDHEN, CDR2 SYDVKM. Trimming removed 4 bases from V and 2 bases from J; junction bases left unmatched: 3.

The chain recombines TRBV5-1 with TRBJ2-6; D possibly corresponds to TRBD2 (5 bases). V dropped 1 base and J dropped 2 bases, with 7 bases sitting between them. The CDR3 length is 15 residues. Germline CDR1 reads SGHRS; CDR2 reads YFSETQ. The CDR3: CASSLSGTGANVLTF. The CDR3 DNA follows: TGCGCCAGCAGCTTGTCGGGAACTGGGGCCAACGTCCTGACTTTC.

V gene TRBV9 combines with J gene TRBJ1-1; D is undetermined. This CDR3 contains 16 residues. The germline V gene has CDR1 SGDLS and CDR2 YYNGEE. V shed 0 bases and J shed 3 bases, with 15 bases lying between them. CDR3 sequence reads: CASSVDSRQPYTEAFF. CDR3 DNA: TGTGCCAGCAGCGTAGACTCTAGGCAGCCATACACTGAAGCTTTCTTT.